Below are 6 T cell receptor beta chains sequenced from a single sample in a study of metastatic and nonmetastatic thyroid tumors. TCRdb re-clonotyped the PCR reads through MiXCR. This table has about 18,000 clones, 20% to 30% appearing once. The entire patient cohort was treatment-naive prior to thyroid surgery. What was sequenced was adjacent normal tissue. The receptors come from a female donor with papillary thyroid cancer or a benign thyroid nodule (not recorded which). Some clones in this sample may be carry-over from other donors' samples.

This clone came up many times. The CDR3 region is CASSETDRVHEQFF. The CDR3 coding sequence is TGTGCCAGCAGTGAAACCGACAGGGTCCATGAGCAGTTCTTC. This chain uses TRBV6-1 with TRBJ2-1, with 7 bases lining up with TRBD1. With 2 bases clipped from V and 8 bases from J, the junction kept 6 bases outside the gene matches. There are 14 residues in the CDR3. Germline lookup yields CDR1 MNHNS and CDR2 SASEGT.

CDR3 region: CATTKGGSTGELFF. The DNA for the CDR3 is TGTGCCACCACGAAGGGGGGTAGCACCGGGGAGCTGTTTTTT. V usage is TRBV10-3 and J usage is TRBJ2-2; the D call may be TRBD1 or TRBD2 (6 bases each). V shed 10 bases and J shed 4 bases, with 16 bases lying between them. This CDR3 has 14 amino acids. Germline lookup yields CDR1 ENHRY and CDR2 SYGVKD.

This clone occurred a few times. The chain employs TRBV6-2 or TRBV6-3 and TRBJ1-2; D is uncertain. CDR3 length: 17 residues. V dropped 0 bases and J dropped 2 bases, with 16 bases sitting between them. CDR1 and CDR2 from the germline V gene are MNHEY and SVGEGT. This chain's CDR3 is CASSYSRGLGGNYGYTF. CDR3 bases: TGTGCCAGCAGTTACTCGAGAGGCCTAGGAGGGAACTATGGCTACACCTTC.

This sequence joins TRBV18 and TRBJ2-7; perhaps D is TRBD1 or TRBD2 (6 bases each). Deletions cut 0 bases from V and 2 bases from J, with 11 bases between. This CDR3 is built from 15 residues. The germline V gene encodes CDR1 KGHSH and CDR2 LQKENI. The CDR3 nucleotides read TGTGCCAGCTCACCACCTAGGGGGGATGCCTACGAGCAGTACTTC. Its protein product is CASSPPRGDAYEQYF.

This clone appeared a few times. A junction boundary mismatches the germline segment, possibly from a read error. The CDR3 DNA sequence: TGTGTCAGCAGCTTAGGACAGGAGAACACCGGGGAGCTGTTTTTT. Its protein product is CVSSLGQENTGELFF. The chain uses TRBV11-3 and TRBJ2-2; 7 bases are shared with TRBD1. Germline lookup yields CDR1 SGHNT and CDR2 YENEEA. CDR3 length equals 15 residues.

The sample holds a few counts of this clone. The chain employs TRBV6-5 and TRBJ2-6; the D gene is possibly TRBD1 (6 bases). Germline assignment: CDR1 MNHEY and CDR2 SVGAGI. The CDR3 has 16 amino acids. V was clipped by 0 bases and J by 0 bases, with 6 bases between them. The CDR3 DNA reads TGTGCCAGCAGTTACTCAGGGGGCTCTGGGGCCAACGTCCTGACTTTC. It yields the protein CASSYSGGSGANVLTF.